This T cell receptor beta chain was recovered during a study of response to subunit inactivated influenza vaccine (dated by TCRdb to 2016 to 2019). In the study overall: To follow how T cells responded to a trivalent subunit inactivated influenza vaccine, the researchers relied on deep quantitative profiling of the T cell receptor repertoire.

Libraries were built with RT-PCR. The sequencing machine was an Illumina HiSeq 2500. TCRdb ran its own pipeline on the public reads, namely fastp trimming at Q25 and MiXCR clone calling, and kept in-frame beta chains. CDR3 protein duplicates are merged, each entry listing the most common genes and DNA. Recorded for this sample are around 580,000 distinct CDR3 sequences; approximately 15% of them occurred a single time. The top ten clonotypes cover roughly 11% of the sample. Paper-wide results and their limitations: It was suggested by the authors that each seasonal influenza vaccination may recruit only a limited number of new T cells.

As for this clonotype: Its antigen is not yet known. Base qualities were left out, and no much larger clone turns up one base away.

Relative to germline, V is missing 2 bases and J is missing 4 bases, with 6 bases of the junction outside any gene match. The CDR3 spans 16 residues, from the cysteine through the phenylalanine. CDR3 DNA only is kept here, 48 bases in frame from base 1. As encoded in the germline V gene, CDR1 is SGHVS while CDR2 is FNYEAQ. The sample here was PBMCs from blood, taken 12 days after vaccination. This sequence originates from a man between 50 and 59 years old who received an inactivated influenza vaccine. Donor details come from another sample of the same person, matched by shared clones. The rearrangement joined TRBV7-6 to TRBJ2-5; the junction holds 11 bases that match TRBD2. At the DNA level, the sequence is TGTGCCAGCAGCTTATTCTCTAGCGGGGGGTCAGAGACCCAGTACTTC. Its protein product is CASSLFSSGGSETQYF.